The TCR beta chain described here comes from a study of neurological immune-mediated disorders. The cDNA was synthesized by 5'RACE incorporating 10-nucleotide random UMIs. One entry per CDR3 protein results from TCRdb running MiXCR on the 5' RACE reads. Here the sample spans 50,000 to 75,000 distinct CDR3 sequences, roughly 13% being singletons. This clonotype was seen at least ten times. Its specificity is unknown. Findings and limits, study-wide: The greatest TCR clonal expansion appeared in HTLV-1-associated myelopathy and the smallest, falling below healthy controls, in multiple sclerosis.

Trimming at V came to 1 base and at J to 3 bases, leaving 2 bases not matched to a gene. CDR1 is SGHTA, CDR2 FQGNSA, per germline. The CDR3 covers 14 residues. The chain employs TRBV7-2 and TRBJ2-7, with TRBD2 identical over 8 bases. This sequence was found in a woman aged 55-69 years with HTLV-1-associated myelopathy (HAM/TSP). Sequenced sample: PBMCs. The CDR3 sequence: CASSLEGTSYEQYF. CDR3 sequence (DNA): TGTGCCAGCAGCTTAGAAGGGACTAGCTACGAGCAGTACTTC.